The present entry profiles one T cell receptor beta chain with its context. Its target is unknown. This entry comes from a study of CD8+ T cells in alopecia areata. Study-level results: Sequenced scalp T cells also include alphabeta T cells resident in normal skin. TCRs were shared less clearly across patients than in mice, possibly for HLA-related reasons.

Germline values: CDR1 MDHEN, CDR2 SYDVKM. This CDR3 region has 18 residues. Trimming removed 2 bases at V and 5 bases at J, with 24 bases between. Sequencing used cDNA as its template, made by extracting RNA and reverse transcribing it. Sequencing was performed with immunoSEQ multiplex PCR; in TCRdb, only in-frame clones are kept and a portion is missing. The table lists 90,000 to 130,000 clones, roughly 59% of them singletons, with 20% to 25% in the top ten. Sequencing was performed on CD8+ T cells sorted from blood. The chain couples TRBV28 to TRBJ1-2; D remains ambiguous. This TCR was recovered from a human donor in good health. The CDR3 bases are TGTGCCAGCAGTTTACCCTTCGTGGGGTATCAGGCGACTTATGGCTACACCTTC. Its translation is CASSLPFVGYQATYGYTF.